The 13 T cell receptor beta chains below all came from one sample that was sequenced in a study of early stage breast cancer tumors. The method was immunoSEQ multiplex PCR; TCRdb's version includes in-frame clones alone and lacks a portion of them. The profile shows over 4,500 clones, about 61% of them singletons. Sequences were obtained from breast tumor tissue. The origin of the receptors is a person aged 45-65 years with breast cancer.

V and J are TRBV10-2 and TRBJ1-2; D might be TRBD1 (5 bases). Germline V lookup: CDR1 WSHSY, CDR2 SAAADI. V gave up 6 bases and J gave up 7 bases, with 15 bases separating them. The CDR3 covers 13 residues. CDR3 bases: TGCGCCAGCAGCCCGGGGCAGGGCGGTGGCTACACCTTC. It is translated as CASSPGQGGGYTF.

This clone was picked up one time. The chain recombines TRBV14 with TRBJ1-4, with D unclear. Germline CDR1 SGHDN, CDR2 FVKESK. This CDR3 comprises 14 residues. V lost 5 bases to trimming and J lost 8 bases, with 15 bases between them. The CDR3 DNA follows: TGTGCCAGCAGCGCACCGCCGTCTTGGGAAAAACTGTTTTTT. It codes for CASSAPPSWEKLFF.

Only one count was recorded for this clone. V is TRBV6-4 and J is TRBJ1-1; 8 bases are a match to TRBD1. With V trimmed by 2 bases and J by 4 bases, 12 bases remained unmatched. Germline CDR1 reads MRHNA; CDR2 reads SNTAGT. The CDR3 is 17 amino acids. The CDR3 DNA is TGTGCCAGCAGTGACCCCAGGACAGGGCCGCCGGGCACTGAAGCTTTCTTT. Residues: CASSDPRTGPPGTEAFF.

By its share, this clone is medium-sized. This sequence joins TRBV29-1 and TRBJ2-1, with D uncertain. The CDR3 has 11 residues. The germline V and J ends were trimmed by 3 bases and 3 bases, with 3 bases remaining between them. From germline, CDR1 is SQVTM and CDR2 ANQGSEA. The CDR3 is CSVEIYNEQFF. The CDR3 bases are TGCAGCGTTGAGATCTACAATGAGCAGTTCTTC.

Remarks on this clone: One end of the junction does not line up with germline, which may come from a read error. The CDR3 nucleotides read TGTGCTAGCAGCTTAAGTCCGACTAGCGGGGGTTACTACAATGAGCAGTTCTTC. This translates into CASSLSPTSGGYYNEQFF. The V call is TRBV7-7, the J call TRBJ2-1; TRBD2 aligns across 12 bases. Germline V lookup: CDR1 SSHAT, CDR2 FNYEAQ (reference sequence). CDR3 length equals 18 residues.

This clone is large. The chain combines TRBV7-2 with TRBJ2-2; D is perhaps TRBD1 (6 bases). Germline loops: CDR1 SGHTA, CDR2 FQGNSA. The CDR3 loop spans 15 amino acids. V shed 3 bases and J shed 2 bases, with 10 bases lying between them. The CDR3 reads CASSLGHSNTGELFF. CDR3 bases: TGTGCCAGCAGCTTGGGACACTCAAACACCGGGGAGCTGTTTTTT.

The chain joins TRBV2 to TRBJ1-1, with a possible D match to TRBD1 (5 bases). Germline CDR1 and CDR2: SNHLY and FYNNEI. V lost 0 bases and J lost 0, with 8 bases in between. The CDR3 is made up of 15 amino acids. The CDR3 loop reads CASSEAMDMNTEAFF. The CDR3 bases are TGTGCCAGCAGTGAAGCGATGGACATGAACACTGAAGCTTTCTTT. The full variable domain, in which reference TRBV2 and TRBJ1-1 provide the parts outside the CDR3, is EPEVTQTPSHQVTQMGQEVILRCVPISNHLYFYWYRQILGQKVEFLVSFYNNEISEKSEIFDDQFSVERPDGSNFTLKIRSTKLEDSAMYFCASSEAMDMNTEAFFGQGTRLTVV.

The chain has TRBV28 and TRBJ1-5, with 7 positions matching TRBD1. The CDR3 sequence is 14 residues long. V trimming: 6 bases; J trimming: 6 bases; junction bases outside the gene matches: 8. Germline V gene lookup returns CDR1 MDHEN and CDR2 SYDVKM. The CDR3 bases are TGTGCCAGCAGGACCGACAGGGCAGGTCAGCCCCAGCATTTT. It translates to CASRTDRAGQPQHF. The whole variable domain, remainder taken from reference TRBV28 and TRBJ1-5, is DVKVTQSSRYLVKRTGEKVFLECVQDMDHENMFWYRQDPGLGLRLIYFSYDVKMKEKGDIPEGYSVSREKKERFSLILESASTNQTSMYLCASRTDRAGQPQHFGDGTRLSIL.

V gene TRBV6-6 combines with J gene TRBJ2-5, with 7 bases that match TRBD2. The CDR3 runs to 15 residues. CDR1 is MNHNY and CDR2 is SVGAGI in the germline V gene (reference sequence). The V and J ends lost 5 bases and 5 bases, in that order; junction bases with no gene match: 11. The DNA of the CDR3 is TGTGCCAGCAGTGACCCGAGACTAGCCGGGGAGACCCAGTACTTC. Translated: CASSDPRLAGETQYF.

This chain connects TRBV19 to TRBJ1-2; possible D gene TRBD1, 6 bases. The CDR3 sequence is 13 residues long. Germline CDR1 LNHDA, CDR2 SQIVND (reference sequence). The V gene lost 1 base and the J gene lost 8 bases, with 11 bases spanning the gap. In DNA form, the CDR3 reads TGTGCCAGTAGTATAGCAGGGGAAGTAGGCTACACCTTC. Translation gives CASSIAGEVGYTF.

The CDR3 DNA is TGTGCCAGCAGTTCCCCCCCCTGGGACAGGGGGCATACTGAAGCTTTCTTT. This gives the protein CASSSPPWDRGHTEAFF. This sequence joins TRBV27 and TRBJ1-1; TRBD1 aligns across 12 bases. The CDR3 has 17 amino acids. Germline V gene lookup returns CDR1 MNHEY and CDR2 SMNVEV (reference sequence). With V trimmed by 4 bases and J by 5 bases, 11 bases remained unmatched.

This clone was counted only a few times. The V and J genes are TRBV27 and TRBJ1-2; D may be TRBD1 (6 bases). The V end was cut by 4 bases, the J end by 4 bases, with 10 bases between. Germline CDR1 and CDR2: MNHEY and SMNVEV (reference sequence). This CDR3 is built from 13 residues. CDR3 sequence: CASSSQGPYGYTF. The DNA for the CDR3 is TGTGCCAGCAGTTCACAGGGTCCCTATGGCTACACCTTC.

This chain connects TRBV19 to TRBJ1-1; 10 bases match TRBD1. The CDR3 loop spans 15 amino acids. Unmatched junction bases numbered 11, after V lost 9 bases and J lost 4 bases. CDR1 LNHDA and CDR2 SQIVND come from the germline V gene (reference sequence). Here the CDR3 DNA reads TGTGCCAGCAAAACAGGACAGGGGGACGCCACTGAAGCTTTCTTT. Amino acid sequence: CASKTGQGDATEAFF.